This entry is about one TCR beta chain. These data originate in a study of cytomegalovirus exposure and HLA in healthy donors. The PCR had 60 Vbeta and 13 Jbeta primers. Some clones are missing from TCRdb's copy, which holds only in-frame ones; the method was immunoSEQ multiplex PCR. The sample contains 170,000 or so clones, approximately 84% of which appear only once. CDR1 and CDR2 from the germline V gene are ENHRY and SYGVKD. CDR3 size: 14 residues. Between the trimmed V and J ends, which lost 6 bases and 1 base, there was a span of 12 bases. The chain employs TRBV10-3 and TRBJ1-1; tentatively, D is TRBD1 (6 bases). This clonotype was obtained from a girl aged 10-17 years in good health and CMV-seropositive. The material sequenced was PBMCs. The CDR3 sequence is CAIREDRGNTEAFF. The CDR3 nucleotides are TGTGCCATCAGAGAGGACAGAGGGAACACTGAAGCTTTCTTT.